The next 13 T cell receptor beta chains were all read from a single sample in a study of early T cells in non-severe SARS-CoV-2 infection. Each CDR3 protein is one row after TCRdb ran MiXCR on the 5' RACE reads. This table has roughly 77,000 distinct CDR3 sequences, approximately 12% appearing once. The source material was whole blood. The receptor source for this set is an adult who was a healthcare worker with PCR-confirmed SARS-CoV-2 infection or an uninfected control (not recorded which).

J is TRBJ2-1 and V is TRBV20-1, with D uncertain. Germline V CDR1 and CDR2: DFQATT, SNEGSKA (reference sequence). CDR3 size: 14 residues. V lost 0 bases and J lost 0, with 6 bases in between. CDR3 amino acids: CSAREVGSYNEQFF. The CDR3 nucleotides are TGCAGTGCTAGAGAGGTTGGCTCCTACAATGAGCAGTTCTTC.

This clonotype was counted at least ten times. V and J are TRBV7-3 and TRBJ2-6; D ambiguous. The CDR3 loop spans 16 amino acids. V lost 5 bases, J lost 2 bases, and 13 bases lay in between. Germline values: CDR1 SGHTA, CDR2 FQGTGA. Written as DNA, the CDR3 is TGTGCCAGCAGCGCGCGACTCAACCCTGGGGCCAACGTCCTGACTTTC. This codes for CASSARLNPGANVLTF.

V and J are TRBV7-9 and TRBJ2-7, with TRBD2 as a possible D gene (6 bases). V was cut by 5 bases and J by 7 bases, with 24 bases left in between. The length of the CDR3 is 16 residues. Germline V lookup: CDR1 SEHNR, CDR2 FQNEAQ (reference sequence). CDR3: CASSGGGVFASREQYF. CDR3 bases: TGTGCCAGCAGCGGCGGCGGGGTATTCGCATCGAGAGAGCAGTACTTC.

The J gene is TRBJ2-1, the V gene TRBV3-1; the D gene is possibly TRBD2 (6 bases). Deletions cut 1 base from V and 11 bases from J, with 21 bases between. Germline values: CDR1 LGHDT, CDR2 YNNKEL (reference sequence). The CDR3 covers 16 residues. In nucleotides, the CDR3 is TGTGCCAGCAGCCAAGGAGGGCGCTTGGGCGGGGTACAGCAGTTCTTC. Amino acids: CASSQGGRLGGVQQFF.

Only a few counts were recorded for this clonotype. The chain combines TRBV10-1 with TRBJ2-3; D call uncertain. Germline V gene data show CDR1 as WNHNN and CDR2 as SYGVQD (reference sequence). Trimming stripped 2 bases from V and 6 bases from J, with 3 bases between. The CDR3 covers 11 residues. CDR3 sequence reads: CASSERDTQYF. The CDR3 region has the DNA TGCGCCAGCAGTGAGCGGGATACGCAGTATTTT.

There are many counts of this clonotype. The rearrangement links TRBV6-1 to TRBJ2-1; 7 positions match TRBD2. The germline V gene has CDR1 MNHNS and CDR2 SASEGT. The CDR3 totals 15 residues. The V segment lost 6 bases and the J segment 2 bases; nucleotides outside the gene matches: 7. CDR3 bases: TGTGCCAGCAGGATTAGCGGGTTTACCTACAATGAGCAGTTCTTC. It yields the protein CASRISGFTYNEQFF.

There are a few counts of this clonotype. The genes are TRBV7-9 and TRBJ2-7, with TRBD2 as a possible D gene (7 bases). Germline V gene sequence: CDR1 SEHNR, CDR2 FQNEAQ (reference sequence). The length of the CDR3 is 15 residues. Trimming took off 5 bases at V and 5 bases at J, with 19 bases between the two ends. CDR3 nucleotides: TGTGCCAGCAGCCCGGTCGGGGGGCAGGGCGACGAGCAGTACTTC. Translating gives CASSPVGGQGDEQYF.

This clonotype occurred a few times. This chain links TRBV9 with TRBJ1-1; no clear D gene. The CDR3 totals 14 residues. CDR1 and CDR2 (germline): SGDLS, YYNGEE. Trimming took off 2 bases at V and 4 bases at J, with 12 bases between the two ends. The CDR3 region is CASSVGMEGTEAFF. The CDR3 DNA reads TGTGCCAGCAGCGTGGGGATGGAAGGCACTGAAGCTTTCTTT.

This clonotype was detected ten times or more. The chain recombines TRBV30 with TRBJ1-5; D unresolved. The CDR3 covers 14 residues. Deletions cut 2 bases from V and 3 bases from J, with 11 bases between. Germline lookup yields CDR1 GTSNPN and CDR2 SVGIG (reference sequence). The CDR3 loop is CAWSLNIINQPQHF. The DNA for the CDR3 is TGTGCCTGGAGTCTGAACATAATCAATCAGCCCCAGCATTTT.

This clonotype was picked up a small number of times. The gene calls are TRBV6-5 and TRBJ2-7; 12 bases align to TRBD1. Germline V gene data show CDR1 as MNHEY and CDR2 as SVGAGI. V was clipped by 8 bases and J by 4 bases; unmatched bases: 12. The CDR3 has 16 residues. CDR3 DNA: TGTGCCAGCGAAGCCGGGACAGGGGGCGATTTATACGAGCAGTACTTC. It translates to CASEAGTGGDLYEQYF.

The sample holds a few counts of this clonotype. J is TRBJ1-1 and V is TRBV12-3 or TRBV12-4; 8 bases are a match to TRBD1. V lost 4 bases and J lost 1; bases outside the gene matches: 8. The CDR3 runs 16 residues. CDR3 coding DNA: TGTGCCAGCAGTTCATCTGTAGGACAGGGGAACACTGAAGCTTTCTTT. Protein: CASSSSVGQGNTEAFF.

This clonotype was seen at least ten times. The V call is TRBV7-9, the J call TRBJ2-6; no reliable D call. Per the germline V gene, CDR1 is SEHNR and CDR2 is FQNEAQ (reference sequence). This CDR3 has 14 amino acids. Trimming took 3 bases from V and 1 from J, leaving 4 bases between them. CDR3 nucleotides: TGTGCCAGCAGCTTGACGTCTGGGGCCAACGTCCTGACTTTC. It codes for CASSLTSGANVLTF.

CDR3 amino acids: CASSYVQEETQYF. CDR3 coding DNA: TGTGCCAGCTCTTACGTCCAGGAAGAGACCCAGTACTTC. The chain carries TRBV2 and TRBJ2-5; D gene unclear. CDR3 length: 13 residues. Germline V gene lookup returns CDR1 SNHLY and CDR2 FYNNEI. Trimming shortened V by 8 bases and J by 3 bases, and 13 bases separated the two germline ends.